The clone carrying this T cell receptor beta chain was detected only once. Original processing methods: How many nucleated cells were present was estimated from reference gene primer amplification. Libraries were prepared by immunoSEQ multiplex PCR; TCRdb keeps only in-frame clonotypes and omits some of them. D and trimming were read from the DNA, whereas the V and J calls and clone size are those reported in that table. This table holds 140,000 to 150,000 clones, around 82% found once. The data originate from a study of blood T cell repertoires in COVID-19. Study information: The United States, Italy and Spain supplied acute and convalescent COVID-19 samples. PBMCs, B-cell-depleted T cells, or T cells were the source of the cDNA or gDNA that made up the material.

This clonotype was sampled from a human donor in a cohort sampled during active COVID-19. Sequenced material: peripheral blood.

The CDR3 nucleotides read TGTGCCAGCTCGGCAATCCGGGGGATTGGAGGAGCTAATGAAAAACTGTTTTTT. It encodes CASSAIRGIGGANEKLFF. V is TRBV18 and J is TRBJ1-4; tentative D call: TRBD1 (5 bases). Per germline, CDR1 KGHSH and CDR2 LQKENI. Trimming took off 6 bases at V and 3 bases at J, with 23 bases between the two ends. The CDR3 is made up of 18 amino acids.